This T cell receptor beta chain was observed in a study of blood T cell repertoires in COVID-19. The CDR3 contains 14 residues. The V end was cut by 5 bases, the J end by 3 bases, with 14 bases between. Germline CDR1 is SGHRS and CDR2 is YFSETQ. Clones were sequenced by immunoSEQ multiplex PCR, and TCRdb holds only the in-frame ones, with some missing. The sample shows about 160,000 clones, approximately 90% of them seen only once. This sequence joins TRBV5-1 and TRBJ1-2; no definite D call. The sample consisted of peripheral blood. The source of this sequence is a man between 18 and 35 years old with acute or convalescent COVID-19. DNA of the CDR3: TGCGCCAGCAGAGGTGAGGGTAGGGACTATGGCTACACCTTC. It encodes CASRGEGRDYGYTF.